This T cell receptor beta chain was sequenced for a study of blood T cell repertoires in COVID-19. Overall study: The study drew acute and convalescent COVID-19 samples from the United States, Italy and Spain.

The protocol was immunoSEQ multiplex PCR, while the TCRdb copy is restricted to in-frame clones and leaves out a portion. Found here are about 200,000 clones, 83% of them singletons; the top ten hold roughly 2.7%. CDR1 is SEHNR, CDR2 FQNEAQ, per germline (reference sequence). The CDR3 extends over 16 amino acids. V lost 5 bases, J lost 5 bases, and 9 bases stayed unmatched. This sequence was found in a woman aged 40 to 55 with active or convalescent COVID-19. Material for sequencing was peripheral blood. The chain joins TRBV7-9 to TRBJ2-5, with 12 positions matching TRBD2. The CDR3 nucleotides read TGTGCCAGCAGCCAAAGACTAGCGGGAGTGGGTGAGACCCAGTACTTC. Protein: CASSQRLAGVGETQYF.